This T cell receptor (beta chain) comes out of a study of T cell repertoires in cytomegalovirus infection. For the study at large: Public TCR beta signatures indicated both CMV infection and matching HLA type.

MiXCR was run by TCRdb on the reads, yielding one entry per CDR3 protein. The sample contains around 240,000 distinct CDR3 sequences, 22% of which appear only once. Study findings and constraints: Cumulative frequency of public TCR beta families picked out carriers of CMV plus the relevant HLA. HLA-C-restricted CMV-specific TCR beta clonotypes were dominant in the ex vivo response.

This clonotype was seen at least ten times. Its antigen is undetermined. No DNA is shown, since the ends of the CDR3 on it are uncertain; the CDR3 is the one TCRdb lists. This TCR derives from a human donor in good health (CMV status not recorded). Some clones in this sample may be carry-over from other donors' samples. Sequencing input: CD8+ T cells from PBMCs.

The chain's CDR3 is CASSSSTLPSYNEQFF. The rearrangement joins TRBV7-6 to TRBJ2-1. The CDR3 contains 16 residues when both ends are counted. CDR1 is SGHVS and CDR2 is FNYEAQ in the germline V gene.